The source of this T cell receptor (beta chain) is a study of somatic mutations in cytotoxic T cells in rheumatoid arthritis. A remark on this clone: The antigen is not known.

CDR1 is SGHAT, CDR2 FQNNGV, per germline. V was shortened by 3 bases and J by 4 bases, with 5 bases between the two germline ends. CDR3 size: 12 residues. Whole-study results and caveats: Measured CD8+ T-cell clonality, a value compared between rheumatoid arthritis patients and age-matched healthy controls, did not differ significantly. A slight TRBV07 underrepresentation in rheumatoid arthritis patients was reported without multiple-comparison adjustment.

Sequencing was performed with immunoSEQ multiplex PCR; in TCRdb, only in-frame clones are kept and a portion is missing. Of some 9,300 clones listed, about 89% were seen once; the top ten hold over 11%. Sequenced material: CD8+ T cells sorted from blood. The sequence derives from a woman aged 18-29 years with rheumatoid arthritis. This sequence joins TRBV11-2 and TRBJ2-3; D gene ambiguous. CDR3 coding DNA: TGTGCCAGCAGCTTCGTCCCAGATACGCAGTATTTT. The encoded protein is CASSFVPDTQYF.